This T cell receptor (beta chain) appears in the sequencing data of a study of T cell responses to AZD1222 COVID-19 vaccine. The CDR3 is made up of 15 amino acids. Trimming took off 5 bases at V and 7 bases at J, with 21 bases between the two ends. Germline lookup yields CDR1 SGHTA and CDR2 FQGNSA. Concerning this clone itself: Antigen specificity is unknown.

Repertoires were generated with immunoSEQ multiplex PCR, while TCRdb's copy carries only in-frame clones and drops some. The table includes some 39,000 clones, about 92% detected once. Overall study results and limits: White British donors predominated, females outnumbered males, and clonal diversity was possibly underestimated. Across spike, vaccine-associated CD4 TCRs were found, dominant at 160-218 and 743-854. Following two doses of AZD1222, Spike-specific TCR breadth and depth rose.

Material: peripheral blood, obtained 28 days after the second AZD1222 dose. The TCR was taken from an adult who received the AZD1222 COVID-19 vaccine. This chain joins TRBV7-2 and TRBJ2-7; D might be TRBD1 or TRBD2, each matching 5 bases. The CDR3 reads CASSEVQGGGTEQYF. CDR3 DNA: TGTGCCAGCAGCGAGGTCCAGGGTGGGGGAACTGAGCAGTACTTC.